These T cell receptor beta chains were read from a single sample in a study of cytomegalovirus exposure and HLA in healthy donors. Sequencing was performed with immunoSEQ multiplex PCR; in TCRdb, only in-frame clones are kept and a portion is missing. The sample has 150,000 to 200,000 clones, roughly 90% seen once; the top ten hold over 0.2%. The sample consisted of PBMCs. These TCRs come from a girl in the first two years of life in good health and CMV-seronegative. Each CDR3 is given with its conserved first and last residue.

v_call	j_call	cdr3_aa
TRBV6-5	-	CASSPSGGRSYEQYF
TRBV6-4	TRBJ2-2	CASKGTGAGELFF
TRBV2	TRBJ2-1	CASSSRYDYPYNEQFF
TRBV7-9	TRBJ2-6	CASSLSLDRVFSGANVLTF
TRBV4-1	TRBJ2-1	CASSQRTNEQFF
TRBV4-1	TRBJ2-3	CASSQDPPWGLTDTQYF
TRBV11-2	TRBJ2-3	CASSSRTSTDTQYF
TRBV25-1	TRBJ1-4	CASSEPGGYGEKLFF
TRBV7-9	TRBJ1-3	CASSPAPGQLYGNTIYF
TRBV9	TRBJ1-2	CASSRERSGTGPSNYGYTF
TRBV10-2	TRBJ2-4	CASSGSSGGLDIQYF
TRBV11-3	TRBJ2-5	CASSLGGDETQYF
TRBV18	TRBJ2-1	CASSPYPKSGGAYNEQFF
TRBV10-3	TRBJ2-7	CAISGTGGLYEQYF
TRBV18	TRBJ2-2	CASSGRLAENTGELFF
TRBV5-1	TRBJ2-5	CASSFSLAGGRETQYF
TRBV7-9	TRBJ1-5	CASSTQGARQPQHF
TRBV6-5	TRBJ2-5	CASSWAGGSQETQYF
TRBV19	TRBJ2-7	CASSIEGTNSYEQYF
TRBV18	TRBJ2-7	CASSPAELREQYF
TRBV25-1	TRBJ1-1	CASRGQGDTEAFF
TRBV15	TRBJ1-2	CATSREGMLRGAGGYTF
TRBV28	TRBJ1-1	CASNTGGTEAFF
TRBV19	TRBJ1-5	CASGQGSNQPQHF
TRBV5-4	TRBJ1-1	CASSSVTGAAANTEAFF
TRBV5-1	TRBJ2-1	CASSSRQNSYNEQFF
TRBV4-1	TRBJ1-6	CASSQERQGASPLHF